This entry lists 18 T cell receptor beta chains sequenced from one sample in a study of PD-1 blockade in classical Hodgkin lymphoma (TCRdb year 2020). The sample's time point label, decoded: cycle 2 day 1 (C2D1) of nivolumab. All trial patients had relapsed after autologous stem cell transplantation, with cohorts A, B and C differing in prior brentuximab vedotin exposure. Library preparation was by the immunoSEQ multiplex PCR assay. TCRdb mirrors the immuneACCESS table, restricted to in-frame sequences. Some clones are absent from its copies; in checked studies, under half trace to an unresolved V gene, and the reason for the others is unknown. This sample comprises 130,000 to 150,000 clones, 78% of them detected only once. The top ten clones comprise roughly 9.2% of the sample. The sample was peripheral blood mononuclear cells (PBMCs), taken before the second cycle of nivolumab. The receptors stem from a human donor with classical Hodgkin lymphoma.

The chain links TRBV18 to TRBJ2-3; perhaps TRBD1 as D (6 bases). CDR3 size: 20 residues. Germline V gives CDR1 KGHSH, CDR2 LQKENI. Trimming shortened V by 6 bases and J by 0 bases, and 28 bases separated the two germline ends. CDR3 sequence reads: CASSTTATKSQGESTDTQYF. The CDR3 nucleotides read TGTGCCAGCTCGACCACCGCTACCAAATCACAGGGTGAGAGCACAGATACGCAGTATTTT.

The chain links TRBV6-6 to TRBJ2-3, with no clear D. Per the germline V gene, CDR1 is MNHNY and CDR2 is SVGAGI (reference sequence). Deletions cut 6 bases from V and 6 bases from J, with 19 bases between. CDR3 size: 15 residues. The CDR3 spells CASSPPLGRFDTQYF. In DNA, the CDR3 is TGTGCCAGCAGCCCTCCCCTTGGCCGCTTCGATACGCAGTATTTT.

The rearrangement joins TRBV6-5 to TRBJ1-1, with D unresolved. The germline V gene has CDR1 MNHEY and CDR2 SVGAGI. Trimming removed 6 bases at V and 0 bases at J, with 11 bases between. The CDR3 runs to 14 residues. This CDR3 reads CASSPSRMNTEAFF. The CDR3 region has the DNA TGTGCCAGCAGCCCGAGCAGGATGAACACTGAAGCTTTCTTT.

The chain joins TRBV7-2 to TRBJ1-4; D unclear. Germline V gene data show CDR1 as SGHTA and CDR2 as FQGNSA. The CDR3 covers 14 residues. Trimming took off 3 bases at V and 4 bases at J, with 9 bases between the two ends. This CDR3 reads CASSFRRYNEKLFF. Written as DNA, the CDR3 is TGTGCCAGCAGCTTCAGGCGGTATAATGAAAAACTGTTTTTT.

This chain links TRBV19 with TRBJ2-3; 7 bases agree with TRBD1. J gave up 0 bases and V 5 bases, and 5 bases lay outside the gene matches. Germline assignment: CDR1 LNHDA and CDR2 SQIVND (reference sequence). This CDR3 has 15 residues. This chain's CDR3 is CASSVGQTSTDTQYF. CDR3 coding DNA: TGTGCCAGTAGTGTGGGACAGACTAGCACAGATACGCAGTATTTT.

V and J are TRBV10-3 and TRBJ2-7; D is possibly TRBD1 or TRBD2 (5 bases each). Trimming took 8 bases from V and 5 from J, leaving 13 bases between them. Germline assignment: CDR1 ENHRY and CDR2 SYGVKD. This CDR3 contains 12 residues. The DNA of the CDR3 is TGTGCCATCGGGACCCGAGGCCACGAGCAGTACTTC. Translation gives CAIGTRGHEQYF.

This clone has only a few counts. The chain employs TRBV4-3 and TRBJ2-1; perhaps TRBD2 as D (5 bases). The V gene lost 4 bases and the J gene lost 3 bases, with 16 bases spanning the gap. This CDR3 has 16 residues. In germline, CDR1 is LGHNA, CDR2 YSLEER. The CDR3 sequence: CASSPQRDFFYNEQFF. The CDR3 coding sequence is TGCGCCAGCAGCCCCCAACGGGATTTCTTCTACAATGAGCAGTTCTTC.

The genes are TRBV19 and TRBJ1-2, with D maybe TRBD1 (5 bases). CDR1 LNHDA and CDR2 SQIVND come from the germline V gene (reference sequence). The V and J ends lost 3 bases and 2 bases respectively, with 13 bases between them. This CDR3 region has 15 residues. In DNA form, the CDR3 reads TGTGCCAGTAGTATTGGGGTACGGGGCAACTATGGCTACACCTTC. The encoded protein is CASSIGVRGNYGYTF.

Only a few counts were recorded for this clone. The chain employs TRBV5-5 and TRBJ1-2; tentatively, D is TRBD1 (5 bases). V dropped 2 bases and J dropped 5 bases, with 7 bases sitting between them. The CDR3 is 12 residues long. Germline V CDR1 and CDR2: SGHKS, YYEKEE (reference sequence). The CDR3 loop reads CASSFRTYGYTF. The CDR3 DNA sequence: TGTGCCAGCAGCTTCCGGACATATGGCTACACCTTC.

This sequence joins TRBV9 and TRBJ2-2; 11 bases line up with TRBD2. CDR3 size: 15 residues. Trimming took 3 bases from V and 5 from J; bases not matched to a gene: 3. Germline CDR1 is SGDLS and CDR2 is YYNGEE. The CDR3 protein is CASSGRLAGTGELFF. The CDR3 DNA follows: TGTGCCAGCAGCGGAAGACTAGCGGGGACCGGGGAGCTGTTTTTT.

A few counts support this clone. The chain carries TRBV5-1 and TRBJ2-2; D is unresolved. V was clipped by 2 bases and J by 9 bases, with 8 bases between them. Germline CDR1 SGHRS, CDR2 YFSETQ. The CDR3 runs to 12 residues. DNA of the CDR3: TGCGCCAGCAGCTTCACTCTTCGGGAGCTGTTTTTT. This translates into CASSFTLRELFF.

The rearrangement uses TRBV10-3 and TRBJ2-2; D is possibly TRBD1 (5 bases). Germline V gene lookup returns CDR1 ENHRY and CDR2 SYGVKD. The CDR3 contains 15 residues. Between the trimmed V and J ends, which lost 5 bases and 0 bases, there was a span of 10 bases. Here the CDR3 reads CAISQPTANTGELFF. In DNA, the CDR3 is TGTGCCATCAGTCAACCGACAGCGAACACCGGGGAGCTGTTTTTT.

CDR3 DNA: TGTGCCAGCCAGGACCTAGATAGGCTGCGTCGGGGCGAGCAGTACTTC. It is translated as CASQDLDRLRRGEQYF. J is TRBJ2-7 and V is TRBV28, with D tentatively TRBD2 (5 bases). V lost 8 bases, J lost 6 bases, and 26 bases lay in between. The length of the CDR3 is 16 residues. From germline, CDR1 is MDHEN and CDR2 SYDVKM.

This rearrangement joins TRBV7-9 to TRBJ1-2; no clear D. This CDR3 has 13 amino acids. From germline, CDR1 is SEHNR and CDR2 FQNEAQ (reference sequence). Trimming removed 2 bases from V and 2 bases from J, with 6 bases in between. Here the CDR3 DNA reads TGTGCCAGCAGCTTACACTCAAACTATGGCTACACCTTC. This sequence encodes CASSLHSNYGYTF.

This clone was counted many times. Within the sample, other DNA sequences also encode this same CDR3. The rearrangement uses TRBV19 and TRBJ1-6; possible D gene TRBD1, 6 bases. From germline, CDR1 is LNHDA and CDR2 SQIVND (reference sequence). The CDR3 has 14 amino acids. With 7 bases removed from V and 3 bases from J, the gap between germline ends came to 10 bases. CDR3 nucleotides: TGTGCCAGTACAGGGGCTAACTATAATTCACCCCTCCACTTT. This codes for CASTGANYNSPLHF. Using reference TRBV19 and TRBJ1-6 for the parts outside the CDR3, the full variable domain is DGGITQSPKYLFRKEGQNVTLSCEQNLNHDAMYWYRQDPGQGLRLIYYSQIVNDFQKGDIAEGYSVSREKKESFPLTVTSAQKNPTAFYLCASTGANYNSPLHFGNGTRLTVT.

The chain joins TRBV21-1 to TRBJ1-2. TRBV21-1 is given as a pseudogene. This CDR3 has 13 amino acids. In DNA, the CDR3 is TGTGCCATCGAAGGATCTACTGGCTATGGCTACACCTTC. It is translated as CAIEGSTGYGYTF.

The rearrangement links TRBV10-3 to TRBJ1-1; 7 bases match TRBD1. The CDR3 extends over 15 amino acids. Trimming cost V 5 bases and J 1 base; bases outside gene matches: 7. The V gene's germline CDR1 is ENHRY and CDR2 SYGVKD. DNA for the CDR3: TGTGCCATCAGTTCAGGGCAGGGGGGGAACACTGAAGCTTTCTTT. Translating it yields CAISSGQGGNTEAFF.

The V gene is TRBV29-1, the J gene TRBJ1-2; D is ambiguous. Germline CDR1 and CDR2: SQVTM and ANQGSEA. The CDR3 contains 12 residues. Trimming stripped 4 bases from V and 3 bases from J, with 9 bases between. CDR3 sequence: CSVGLQDYGYTF. The CDR3 nucleotides are TGCAGCGTTGGGTTGCAGGACTATGGCTACACCTTC.